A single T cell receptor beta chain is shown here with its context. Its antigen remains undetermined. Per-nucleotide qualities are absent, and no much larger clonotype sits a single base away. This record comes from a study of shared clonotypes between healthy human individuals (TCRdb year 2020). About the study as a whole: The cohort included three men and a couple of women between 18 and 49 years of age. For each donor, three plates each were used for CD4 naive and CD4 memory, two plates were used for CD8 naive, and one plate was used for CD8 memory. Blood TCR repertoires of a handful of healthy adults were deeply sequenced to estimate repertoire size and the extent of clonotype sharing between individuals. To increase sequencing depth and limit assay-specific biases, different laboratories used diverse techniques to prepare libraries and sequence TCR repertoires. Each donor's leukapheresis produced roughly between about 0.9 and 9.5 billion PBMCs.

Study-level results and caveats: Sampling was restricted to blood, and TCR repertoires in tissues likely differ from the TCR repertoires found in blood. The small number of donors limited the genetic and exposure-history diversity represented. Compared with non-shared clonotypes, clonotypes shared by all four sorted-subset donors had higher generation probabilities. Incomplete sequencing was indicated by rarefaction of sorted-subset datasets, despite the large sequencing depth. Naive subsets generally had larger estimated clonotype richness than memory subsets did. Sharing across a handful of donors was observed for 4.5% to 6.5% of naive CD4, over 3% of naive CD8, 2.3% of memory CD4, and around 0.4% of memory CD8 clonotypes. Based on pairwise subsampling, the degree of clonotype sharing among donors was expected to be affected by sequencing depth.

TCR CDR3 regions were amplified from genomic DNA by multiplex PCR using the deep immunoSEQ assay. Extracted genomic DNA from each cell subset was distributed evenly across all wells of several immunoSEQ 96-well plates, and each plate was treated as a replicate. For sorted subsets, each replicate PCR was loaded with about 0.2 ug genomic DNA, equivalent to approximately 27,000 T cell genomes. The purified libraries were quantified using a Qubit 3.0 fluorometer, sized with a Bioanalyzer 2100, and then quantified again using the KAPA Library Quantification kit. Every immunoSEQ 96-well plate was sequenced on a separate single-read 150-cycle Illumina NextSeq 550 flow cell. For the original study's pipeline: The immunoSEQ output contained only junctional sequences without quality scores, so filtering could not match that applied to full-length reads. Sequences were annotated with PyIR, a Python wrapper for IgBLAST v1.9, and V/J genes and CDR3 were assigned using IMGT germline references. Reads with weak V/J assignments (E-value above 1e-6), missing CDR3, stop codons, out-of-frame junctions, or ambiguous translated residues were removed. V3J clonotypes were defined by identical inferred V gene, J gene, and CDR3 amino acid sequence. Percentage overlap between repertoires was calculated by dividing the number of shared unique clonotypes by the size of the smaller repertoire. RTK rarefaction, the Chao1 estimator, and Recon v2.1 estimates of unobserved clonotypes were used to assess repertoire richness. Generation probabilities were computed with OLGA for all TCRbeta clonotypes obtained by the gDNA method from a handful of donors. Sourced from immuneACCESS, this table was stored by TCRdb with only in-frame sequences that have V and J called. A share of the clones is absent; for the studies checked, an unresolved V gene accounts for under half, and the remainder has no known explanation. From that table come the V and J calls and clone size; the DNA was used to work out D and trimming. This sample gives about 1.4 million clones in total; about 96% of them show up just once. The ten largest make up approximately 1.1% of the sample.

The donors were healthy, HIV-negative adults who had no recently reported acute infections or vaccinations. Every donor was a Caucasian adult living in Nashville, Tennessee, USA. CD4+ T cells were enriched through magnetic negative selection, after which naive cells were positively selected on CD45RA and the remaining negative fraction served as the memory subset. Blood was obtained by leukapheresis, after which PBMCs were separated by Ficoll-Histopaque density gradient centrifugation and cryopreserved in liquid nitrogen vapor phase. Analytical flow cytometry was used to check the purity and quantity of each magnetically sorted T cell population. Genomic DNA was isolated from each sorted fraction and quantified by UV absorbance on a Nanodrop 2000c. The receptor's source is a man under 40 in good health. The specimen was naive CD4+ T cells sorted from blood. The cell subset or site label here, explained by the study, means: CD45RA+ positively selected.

The CDR3 is CASSQDYSRDQPQHF. The DNA is as follows: TGTGCCAGCAGCCAAGATTATTCCCGTGATCAGCCCCAGCATTTT. The chain is assembled from TRBV4-2 and TRBJ1-5, with the D gene not clear enough to name. CDR1 and CDR2 are read off the germline V gene as LGHNA and YNFKEQ. Relative to germline, V is 0 bases shorter and J is 5 bases shorter, with 11 bases between their ends. The CDR3 holds 15 amino acids from the cysteine to the phenylalanine. Only the CDR3 portion is preserved as DNA: 45 bases, with reading frame beginning at the first base.